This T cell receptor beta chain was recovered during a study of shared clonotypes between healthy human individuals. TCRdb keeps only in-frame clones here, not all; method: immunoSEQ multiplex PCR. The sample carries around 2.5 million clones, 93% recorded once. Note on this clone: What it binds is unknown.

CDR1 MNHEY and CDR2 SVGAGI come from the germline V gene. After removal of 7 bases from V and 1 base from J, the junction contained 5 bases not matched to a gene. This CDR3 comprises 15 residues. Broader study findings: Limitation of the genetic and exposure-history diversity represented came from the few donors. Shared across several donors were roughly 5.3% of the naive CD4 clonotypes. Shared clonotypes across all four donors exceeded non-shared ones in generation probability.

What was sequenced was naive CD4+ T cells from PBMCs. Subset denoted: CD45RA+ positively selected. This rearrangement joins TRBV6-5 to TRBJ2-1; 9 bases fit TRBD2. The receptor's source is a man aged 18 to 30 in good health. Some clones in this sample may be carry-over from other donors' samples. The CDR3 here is CASKPAGGSYNEQFF. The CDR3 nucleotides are TGTGCCAGCAAGCCCGCGGGAGGGTCCTACAATGAGCAGTTCTTC.